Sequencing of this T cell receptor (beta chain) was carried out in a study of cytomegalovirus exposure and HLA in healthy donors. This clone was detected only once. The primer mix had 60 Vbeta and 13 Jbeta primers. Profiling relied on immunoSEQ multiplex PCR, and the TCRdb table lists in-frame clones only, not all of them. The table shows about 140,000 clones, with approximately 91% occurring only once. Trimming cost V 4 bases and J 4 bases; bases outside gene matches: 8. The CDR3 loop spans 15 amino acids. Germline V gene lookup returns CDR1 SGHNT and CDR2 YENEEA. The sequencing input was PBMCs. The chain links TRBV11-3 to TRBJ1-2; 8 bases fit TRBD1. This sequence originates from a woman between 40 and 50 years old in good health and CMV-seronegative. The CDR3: CASSYTGTGLYGYTF. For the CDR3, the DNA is TGTGCCAGCAGCTACACCGGGACAGGCCTCTATGGCTACACCTTC.